Below, 5 T cell receptor beta chains from the same sample are listed, as sequenced in a study of regulatory T cells in long-lasting Graves disease. The authors built TCR beta libraries using iRepertoire HTBI primers and Arm-PCR of CDR3 regions. TCRdb analysed the multiplex PCR reads with MiXCR anew, one entry per CDR3 protein. This table has roughly 520,000 distinct CDR3 sequences, 9.5% to 15% appearing once. Stated time point: newly diagnosed GD, antithyroid drugs for less than 3 months. The authors made the TCR library using RNA they extracted from PBMCs. The same sample was also studied in work on T cells in Graves' hyperthyroidism and ophthalmopathy.

Sample: peripheral blood mononuclear cells (PBMCs), taken at new diagnosis, from a patient treated with antithyroid drugs. The source of these receptors is a woman younger than 45 with Graves disease.

At least ten counts were recorded for this clonotype. The chain is built from TRBV24-1 and TRBJ1-1; unclear D gene. V shed 8 bases and J shed 4 bases, with 7 bases lying between them. Germline V gene sequence: CDR1 KGHDR, CDR2 SFDVKD. This CDR3 comprises 11 residues. CDR3 sequence reads: CATMTGTEAFF. The CDR3 coding sequence is TGTGCCACCATGACGGGCACTGAAGCTTTCTTT.

This chain uses TRBV20-1 with TRBJ2-1; unclear D gene. Per germline, CDR1 DFQATT and CDR2 SNEGSKA (reference sequence). The CDR3 consists of 13 residues. The V gene lost 4 bases and the J gene lost 5 bases, with 12 bases spanning the gap. The CDR3 DNA sequence: TGCAGTGCTAACCCCGGCGGAGACAATGAGCAGTTCTTC. Encoded protein: CSANPGGDNEQFF.

This clonotype was detected ten times or more. The rearrangement links TRBV11-2 to TRBJ2-2; D gene unclear. The V gene's germline CDR1 is SGHAT and CDR2 FQNNGV. The germline V and J ends were trimmed by 8 bases and 2 bases, with 3 bases remaining between them. This CDR3 is 11 amino acids long. The CDR3 is CASYNTGELFF. The CDR3 DNA reads as TGTGCCAGCTATAACACCGGGGAGCTGTTTTTT.

This clonotype was found many times. The chain carries TRBV27 and TRBJ2-2; D is unresolved. The CDR3 spans 16 residues. CDR1 is MNHEY and CDR2 is SMNVEV in the germline V gene (reference sequence). The V gene lost 5 bases and the J gene lost 4 bases, with 17 bases spanning the gap. In nucleotides, the CDR3 is TGTGCCAGCAGTGATGGGAAACACCAAGTCACCGGGGAGCTGTTTTTT. Protein sequence: CASSDGKHQVTGELFF.

The V gene is TRBV12-5, the J gene TRBJ1-1; maybe TRBD1 (6 bases). CDR1 LGHNT and CDR2 FRNRAP come from the germline V gene. The CDR3 length is 14 residues. V lost 9 bases and J lost 6, with 20 bases in between. The CDR3 nucleotides read TGTGCTAGGACGCGGGGGCCCCCGGGGTCTGAAGCTTTCTTT. Translated: CARTRGPPGSEAFF.